This T cell receptor beta chain derives from a study of blood T cell repertoires in COVID-19 (TCRdb year 2020). For the study in its entirety: Samples covering the acute and convalescent phases of COVID-19 were provided by collaborators in the United States, Italy and Spain. The samples were drawn from the first 160 participants of the ongoing ImmuneRACE study and from more than 1,000 subjects provided by 6 global collaborators. Subjects who had been exposed to COVID-19, were actively infected with it, or had recovered from it provided the deeply sampled blood TCRbeta repertoires that made up the dataset. The repertoires were released in a freely available public database intended as a resource for research on the immune response to SARS-CoV-2. Where HLA class I and class II types were available, the types were taken from metadata supplied by the sample provider, not from assay-based typing. Nearly every sample came with metadata listing a de-identified subject ID, COVID-19 status, age in years and sex. The material from the prospective study consisted of cDNA or gDNA derived from T cells, B-cell-depleted T cells, or PBMCs.

In the case of this clone: This receptor's antigen is unknown. It has no much larger one-base neighbor in the sample; base qualities were not kept.

Study-level results and caveats: The amount of clinical and demographic metadata varied by source and participant and was provided uncurated.

In Seattle, one collaborating source enrolled patients while the infection was active and tracked those patients longitudinally over the course of disease. The collaborating institutions used their own protocols to collect whole blood in K2EDTA tubes. For TCRbeta analysis, collaborators shipped samples as frozen whole blood, isolated PBMCs, or DNA extracted from either of those sample types. The immunoSEQ Assay, a bias-controlled multiplex PCR, was used to amplify TCRbeta CDR3 regions from genomic DNA. In the paper's pipeline: Within the assay, amplification of reference gene primers was used to estimate how many nucleated cells each sample contained. Sequence reads were collapsed and filtered to measure the absolute abundance of every unique TCRbeta CDR3 rearrangement. For each sample, productive Simpson clonality was calculated by taking the square root of Simpson's diversity index across productive rearrangements. Not all clones reach the TCRdb copy of this immuneACCESS table, which keeps in-frame sequences only. Checked studies attribute under half of the gap to unresolved V genes and leave the rest unexplained. D and trimming were read from the DNA, whereas the V and J calls and clone size are those reported in that table. The sample yields approximately 280,000 clones; 84% were counted once. The ten largest clones add up to more than 1.1% of the sample.

From a lookup of the germline V gene, CDR1 and CDR2 are MNHEY and SVGAGI. The CDR3 holds 14 amino acids from the cysteine to the phenylalanine. Kept here is only the CDR3 DNA, which spans 42 bases and is read in frame from base 1. V drops 3 bases and J drops 3 bases, leaving 10 bases in between. The source of this sequence is a human donor with COVID-19, enrolled during active disease. The donor label of this sample is uncertain. The sample comprised peripheral blood. The chain links TRBV6-5 with TRBJ2-3, with an unclear D gene assignment. The CDR3 has the sequence CASSYRIRTDTQYF. The DNA sequence is given as TGTGCCAGCAGTTATAGAATCAGGACAGATACGCAGTATTTT.